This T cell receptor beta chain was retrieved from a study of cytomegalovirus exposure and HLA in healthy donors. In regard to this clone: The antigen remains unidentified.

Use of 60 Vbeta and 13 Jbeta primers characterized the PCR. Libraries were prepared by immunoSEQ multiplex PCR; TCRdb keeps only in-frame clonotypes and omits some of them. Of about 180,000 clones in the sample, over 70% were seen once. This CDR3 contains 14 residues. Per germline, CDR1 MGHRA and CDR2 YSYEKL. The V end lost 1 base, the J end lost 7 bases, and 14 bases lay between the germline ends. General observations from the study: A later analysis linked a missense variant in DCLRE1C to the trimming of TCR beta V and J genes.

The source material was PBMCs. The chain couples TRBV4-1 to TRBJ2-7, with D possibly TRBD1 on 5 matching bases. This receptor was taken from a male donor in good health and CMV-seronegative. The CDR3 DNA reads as TGCGCCAGCAGCCAAGGACAGACAGTTCGGGAGCAGTACTTC. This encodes CASSQGQTVREQYF.